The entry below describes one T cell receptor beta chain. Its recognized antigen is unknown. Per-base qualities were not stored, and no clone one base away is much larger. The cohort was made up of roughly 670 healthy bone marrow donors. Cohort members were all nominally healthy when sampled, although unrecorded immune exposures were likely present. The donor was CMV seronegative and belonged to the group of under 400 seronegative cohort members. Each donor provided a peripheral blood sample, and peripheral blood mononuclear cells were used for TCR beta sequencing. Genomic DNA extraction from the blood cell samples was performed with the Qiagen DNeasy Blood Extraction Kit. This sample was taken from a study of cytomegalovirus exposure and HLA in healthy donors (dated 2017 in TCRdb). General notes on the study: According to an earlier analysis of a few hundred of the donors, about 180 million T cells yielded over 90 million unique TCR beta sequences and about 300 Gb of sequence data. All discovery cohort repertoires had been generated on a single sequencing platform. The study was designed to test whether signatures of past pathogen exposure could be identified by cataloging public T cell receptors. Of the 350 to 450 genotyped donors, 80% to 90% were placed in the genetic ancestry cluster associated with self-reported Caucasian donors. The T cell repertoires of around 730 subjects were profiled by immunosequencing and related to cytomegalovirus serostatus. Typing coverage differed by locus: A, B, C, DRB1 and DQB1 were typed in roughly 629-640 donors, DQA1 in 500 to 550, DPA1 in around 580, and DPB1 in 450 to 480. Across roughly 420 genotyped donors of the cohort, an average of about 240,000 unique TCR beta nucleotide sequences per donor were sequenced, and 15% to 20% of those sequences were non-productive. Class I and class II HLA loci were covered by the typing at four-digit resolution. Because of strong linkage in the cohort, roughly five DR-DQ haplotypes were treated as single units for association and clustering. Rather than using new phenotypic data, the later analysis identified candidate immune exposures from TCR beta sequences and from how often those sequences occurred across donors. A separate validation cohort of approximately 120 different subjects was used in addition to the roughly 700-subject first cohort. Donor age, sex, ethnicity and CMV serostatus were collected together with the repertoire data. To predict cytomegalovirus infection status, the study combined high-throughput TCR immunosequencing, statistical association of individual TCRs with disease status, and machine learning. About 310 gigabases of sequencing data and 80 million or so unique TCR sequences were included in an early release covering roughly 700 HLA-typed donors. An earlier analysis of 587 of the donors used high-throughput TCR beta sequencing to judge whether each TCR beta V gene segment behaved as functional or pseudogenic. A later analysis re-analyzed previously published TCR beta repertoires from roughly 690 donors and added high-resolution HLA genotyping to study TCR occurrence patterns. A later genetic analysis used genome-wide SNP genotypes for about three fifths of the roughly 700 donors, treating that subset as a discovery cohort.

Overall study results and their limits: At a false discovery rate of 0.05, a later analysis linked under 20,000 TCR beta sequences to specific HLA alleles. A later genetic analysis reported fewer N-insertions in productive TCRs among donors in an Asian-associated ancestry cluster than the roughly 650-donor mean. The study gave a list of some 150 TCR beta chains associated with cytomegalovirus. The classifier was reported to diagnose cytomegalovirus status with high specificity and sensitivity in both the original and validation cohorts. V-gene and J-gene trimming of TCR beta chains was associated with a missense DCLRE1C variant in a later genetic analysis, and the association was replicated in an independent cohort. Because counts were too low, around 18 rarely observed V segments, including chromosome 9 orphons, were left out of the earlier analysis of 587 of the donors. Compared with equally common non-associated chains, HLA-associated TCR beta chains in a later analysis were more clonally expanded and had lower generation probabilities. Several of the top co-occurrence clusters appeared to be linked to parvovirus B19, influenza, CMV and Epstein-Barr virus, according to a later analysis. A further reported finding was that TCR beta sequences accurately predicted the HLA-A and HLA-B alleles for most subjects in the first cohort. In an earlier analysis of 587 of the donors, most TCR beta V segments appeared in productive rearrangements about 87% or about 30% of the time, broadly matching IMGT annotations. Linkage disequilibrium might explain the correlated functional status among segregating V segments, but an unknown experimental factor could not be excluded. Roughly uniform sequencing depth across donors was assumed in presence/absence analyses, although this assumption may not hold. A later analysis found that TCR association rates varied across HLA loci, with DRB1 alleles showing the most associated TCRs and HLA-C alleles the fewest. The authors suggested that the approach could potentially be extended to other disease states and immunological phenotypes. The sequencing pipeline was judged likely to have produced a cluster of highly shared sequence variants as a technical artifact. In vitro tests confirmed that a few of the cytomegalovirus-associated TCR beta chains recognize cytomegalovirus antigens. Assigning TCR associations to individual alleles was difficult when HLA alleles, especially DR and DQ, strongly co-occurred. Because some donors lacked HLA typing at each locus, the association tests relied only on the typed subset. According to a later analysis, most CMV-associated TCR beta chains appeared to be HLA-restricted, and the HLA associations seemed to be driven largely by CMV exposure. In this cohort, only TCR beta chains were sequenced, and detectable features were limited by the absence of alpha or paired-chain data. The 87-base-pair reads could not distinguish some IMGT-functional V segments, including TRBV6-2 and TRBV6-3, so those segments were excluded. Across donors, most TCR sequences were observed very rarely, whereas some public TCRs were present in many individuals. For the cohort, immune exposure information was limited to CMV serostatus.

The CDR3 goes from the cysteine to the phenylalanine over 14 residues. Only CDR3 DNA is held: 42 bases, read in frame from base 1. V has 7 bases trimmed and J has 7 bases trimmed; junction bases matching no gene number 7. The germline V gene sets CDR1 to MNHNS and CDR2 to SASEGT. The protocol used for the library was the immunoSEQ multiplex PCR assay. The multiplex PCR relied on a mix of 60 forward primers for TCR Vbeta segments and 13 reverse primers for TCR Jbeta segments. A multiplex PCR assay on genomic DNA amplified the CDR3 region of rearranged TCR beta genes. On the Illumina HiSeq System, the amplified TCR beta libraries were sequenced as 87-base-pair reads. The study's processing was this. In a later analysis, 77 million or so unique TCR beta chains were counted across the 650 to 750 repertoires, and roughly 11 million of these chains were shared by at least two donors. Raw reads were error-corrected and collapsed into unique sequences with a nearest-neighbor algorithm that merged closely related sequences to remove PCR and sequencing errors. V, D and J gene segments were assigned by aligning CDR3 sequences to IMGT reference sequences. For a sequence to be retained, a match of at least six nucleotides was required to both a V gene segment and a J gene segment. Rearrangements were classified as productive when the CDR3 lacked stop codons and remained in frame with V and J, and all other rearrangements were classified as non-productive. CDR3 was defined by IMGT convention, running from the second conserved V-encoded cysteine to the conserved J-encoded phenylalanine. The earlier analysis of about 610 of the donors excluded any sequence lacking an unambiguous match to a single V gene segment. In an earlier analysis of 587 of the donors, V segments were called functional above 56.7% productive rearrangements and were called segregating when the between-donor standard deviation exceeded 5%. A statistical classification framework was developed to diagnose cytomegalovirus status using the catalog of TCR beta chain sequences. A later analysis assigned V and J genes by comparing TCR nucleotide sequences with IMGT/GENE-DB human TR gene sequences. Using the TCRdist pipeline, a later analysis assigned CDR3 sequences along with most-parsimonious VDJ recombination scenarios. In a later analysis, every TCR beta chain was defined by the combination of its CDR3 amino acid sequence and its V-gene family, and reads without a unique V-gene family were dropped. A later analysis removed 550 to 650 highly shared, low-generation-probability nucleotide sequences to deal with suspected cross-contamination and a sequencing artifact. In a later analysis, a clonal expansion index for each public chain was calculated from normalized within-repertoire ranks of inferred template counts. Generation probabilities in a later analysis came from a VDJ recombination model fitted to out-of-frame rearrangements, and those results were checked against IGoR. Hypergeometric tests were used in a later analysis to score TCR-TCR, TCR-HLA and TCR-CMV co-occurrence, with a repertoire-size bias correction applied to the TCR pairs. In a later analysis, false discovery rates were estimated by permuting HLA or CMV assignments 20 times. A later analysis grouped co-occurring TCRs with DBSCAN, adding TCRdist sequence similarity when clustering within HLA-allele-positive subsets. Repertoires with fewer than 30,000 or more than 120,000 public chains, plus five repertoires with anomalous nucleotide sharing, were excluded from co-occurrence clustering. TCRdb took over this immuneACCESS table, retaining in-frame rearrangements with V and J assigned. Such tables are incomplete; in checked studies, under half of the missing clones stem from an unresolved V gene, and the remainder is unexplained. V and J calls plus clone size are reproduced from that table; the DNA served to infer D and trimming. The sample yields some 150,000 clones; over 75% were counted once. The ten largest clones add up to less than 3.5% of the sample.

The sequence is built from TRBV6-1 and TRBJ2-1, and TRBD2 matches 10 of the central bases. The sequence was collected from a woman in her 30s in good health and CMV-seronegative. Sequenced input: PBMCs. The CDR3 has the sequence CASTLAGESNEQFF. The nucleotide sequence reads TGTGCCAGCACGCTAGCGGGAGAGTCGAATGAGCAGTTCTTC.